This TCR beta chain was observed in a study of blood T cell repertoires in COVID-19. V shed 6 bases and J shed 3 bases, with 5 bases lying between them. The length of the CDR3 is 12 residues. CDR1 and CDR2 (germline): MNHEY, SVGAGI. Clones were sequenced by immunoSEQ multiplex PCR, and TCRdb holds only the in-frame ones, with some missing. In the table there are roughly 250,000 clones, approximately 90% of which are singletons. Cohort 3 recovered donors had two negative PCRs, clearance, or symptom resolution. The sample comprised PBMCs or T cells enriched from blood (not recorded which). The rearrangement uses TRBV6-5 and TRBJ2-2; D gene unclear. The TCR originated in a woman under 30 who had recovered from COVID-19. The CDR3 region is CASSSDTGELFF. DNA for the CDR3: TGTGCCAGCAGCTCAGACACCGGGGAGCTGTTTTTT.